This TCR beta chain comes out of a study of blood T cell repertoires in COVID-19. After removal of 4 bases from V and 5 bases from J, the junction contained 7 bases not matched to a gene. CDR3 length: 14 amino acids. Looked up from germline, CDR1 is SGHAT and CDR2 is FQNNGV. Data came from immunoSEQ multiplex PCR; TCRdb stores just in-frame clones and leaves some out. The sample carries fewer than 65,000 clones, around 89% recorded once. V is TRBV11-2 and J is TRBJ2-5; 7 bases are shared with TRBD2. Sequenced material: peripheral blood. The sequence was obtained from a man in his fifties or sixties with acute or convalescent COVID-19. The DNA for the CDR3 is TGTGCCAGCAGCTCGGCCGGGGGGAGGGAGACCCAGTACTTC. Translation: CASSSAGGRETQYF.